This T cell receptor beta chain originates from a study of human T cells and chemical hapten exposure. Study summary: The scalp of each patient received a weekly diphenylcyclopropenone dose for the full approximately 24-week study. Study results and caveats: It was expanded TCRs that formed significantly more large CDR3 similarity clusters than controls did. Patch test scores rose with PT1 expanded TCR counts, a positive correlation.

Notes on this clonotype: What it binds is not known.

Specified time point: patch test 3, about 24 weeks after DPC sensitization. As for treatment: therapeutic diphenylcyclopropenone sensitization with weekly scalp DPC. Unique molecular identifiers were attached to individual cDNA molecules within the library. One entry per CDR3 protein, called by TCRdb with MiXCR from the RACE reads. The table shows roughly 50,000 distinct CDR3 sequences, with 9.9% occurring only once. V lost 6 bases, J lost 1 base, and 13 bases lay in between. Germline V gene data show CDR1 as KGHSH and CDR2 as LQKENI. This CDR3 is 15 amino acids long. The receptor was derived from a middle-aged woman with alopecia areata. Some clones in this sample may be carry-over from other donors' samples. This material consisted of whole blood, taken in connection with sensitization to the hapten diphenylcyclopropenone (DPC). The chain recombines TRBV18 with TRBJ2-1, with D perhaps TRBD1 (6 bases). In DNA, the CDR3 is TGTGCCAGCTCCCAGGAACAGGGTTCCTACAATGAGCAGTTCTTC. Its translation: CASSQEQGSYNEQFF.